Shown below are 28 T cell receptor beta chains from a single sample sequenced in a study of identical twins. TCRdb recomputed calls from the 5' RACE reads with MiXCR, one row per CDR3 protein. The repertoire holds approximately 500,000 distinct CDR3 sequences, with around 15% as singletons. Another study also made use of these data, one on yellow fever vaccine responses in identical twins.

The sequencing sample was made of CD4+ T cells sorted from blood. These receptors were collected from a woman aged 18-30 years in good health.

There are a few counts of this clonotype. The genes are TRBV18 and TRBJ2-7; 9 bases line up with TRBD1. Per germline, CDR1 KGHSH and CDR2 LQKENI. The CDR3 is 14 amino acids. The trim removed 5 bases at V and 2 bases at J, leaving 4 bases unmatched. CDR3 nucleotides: TGTGCCAGCTCATCCCGGGACAGGGCCTACGAGCAGTACTTC. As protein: CASSSRDRAYEQYF.

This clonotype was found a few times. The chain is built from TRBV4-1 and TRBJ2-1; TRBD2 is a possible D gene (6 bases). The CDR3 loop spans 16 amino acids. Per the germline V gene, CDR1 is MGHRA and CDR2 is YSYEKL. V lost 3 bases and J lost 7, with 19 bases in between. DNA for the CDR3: TGCGCCAGCAGCCATCCGCCGGGACTCAAAGAAAATGAGCAGTTCTTC. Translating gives CASSHPPGLKENEQFF.

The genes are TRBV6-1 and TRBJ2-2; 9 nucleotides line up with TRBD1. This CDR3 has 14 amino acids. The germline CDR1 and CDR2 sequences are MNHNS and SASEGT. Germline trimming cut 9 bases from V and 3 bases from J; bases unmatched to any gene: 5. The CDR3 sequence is CASGQGIHTGELFF. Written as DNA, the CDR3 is TGTGCCAGTGGACAGGGGATTCACACCGGGGAGCTGTTTTTT.

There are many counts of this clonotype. This chain's CDR3 is CASTKEGNNYGYTF. As DNA, the CDR3 is TGTGCCAGCACAAAGGAGGGCAACAACTATGGCTACACCTTC. The chain uses TRBV12-3 or TRBV12-4 and TRBJ1-2; D is ambiguous. CDR3 length equals 14 residues. V lost 7 bases and J 2 bases, leaving 14 bases between the germline ends.

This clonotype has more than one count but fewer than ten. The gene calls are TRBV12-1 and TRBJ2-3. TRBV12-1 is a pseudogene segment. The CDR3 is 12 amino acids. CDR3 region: CASSPFSDTQYF. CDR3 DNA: TGTGCCAGCAGCCCCTTCTCGGATACGCAGTATTTT.

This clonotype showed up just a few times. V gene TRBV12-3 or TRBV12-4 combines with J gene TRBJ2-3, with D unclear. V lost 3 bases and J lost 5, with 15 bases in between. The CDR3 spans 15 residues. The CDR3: CASSFSGHIKDTQYF. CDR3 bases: TGTGCCAGCAGTTTTAGTGGGCATATCAAAGATACGCAGTATTTT.

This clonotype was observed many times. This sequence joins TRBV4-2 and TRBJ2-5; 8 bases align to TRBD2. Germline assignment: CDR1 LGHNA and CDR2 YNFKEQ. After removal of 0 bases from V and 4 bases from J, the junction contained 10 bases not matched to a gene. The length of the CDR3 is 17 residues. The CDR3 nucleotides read TGTGCCAGCAGCCAAGATGTTCGGGGGGGCCGGTTAGAGACCCAGTACTTC. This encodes CASSQDVRGGRLETQYF.

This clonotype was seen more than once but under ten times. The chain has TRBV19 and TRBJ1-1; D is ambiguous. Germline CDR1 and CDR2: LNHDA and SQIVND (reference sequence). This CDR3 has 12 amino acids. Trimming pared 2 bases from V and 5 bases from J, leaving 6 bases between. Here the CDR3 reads CASSIPQTEAFF. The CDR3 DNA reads TGTGCCAGTAGTATACCCCAGACTGAAGCTTTCTTT.

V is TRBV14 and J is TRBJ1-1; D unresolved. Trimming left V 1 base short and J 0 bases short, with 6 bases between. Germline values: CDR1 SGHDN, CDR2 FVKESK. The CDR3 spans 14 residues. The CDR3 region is CASSQVRVNTEAFF. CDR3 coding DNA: TGTGCCAGCAGCCAAGTTCGGGTGAACACTGAAGCTTTCTTT.

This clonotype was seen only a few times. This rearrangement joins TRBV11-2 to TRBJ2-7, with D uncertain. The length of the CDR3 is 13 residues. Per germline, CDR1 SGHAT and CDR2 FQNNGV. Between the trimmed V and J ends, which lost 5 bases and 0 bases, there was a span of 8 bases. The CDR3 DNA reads TGTGCCAGCAGCCGGACCTTCTCCTACGAGCAGTACGTC. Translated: CASSRTFSYEQYV.

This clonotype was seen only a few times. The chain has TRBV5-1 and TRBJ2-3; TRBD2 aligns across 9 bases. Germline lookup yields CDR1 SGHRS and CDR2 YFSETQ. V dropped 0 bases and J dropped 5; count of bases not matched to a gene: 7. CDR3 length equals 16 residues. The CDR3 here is CASSLDSGGPGDTQYF. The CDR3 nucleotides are TGCGCCAGCAGCTTGGATAGCGGGGGCCCGGGAGATACGCAGTATTTT. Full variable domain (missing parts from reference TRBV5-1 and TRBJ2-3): KAGVTQTPRYLIKTRGQQVTLSCSPISGHRSVSWYQQTPGQGLQFLFEYFSETQRNKGNFPGRFSGRQFSNSRSEMNVSTLELGDSALYLCASSLDSGGPGDTQYFGPGTRLTVL.

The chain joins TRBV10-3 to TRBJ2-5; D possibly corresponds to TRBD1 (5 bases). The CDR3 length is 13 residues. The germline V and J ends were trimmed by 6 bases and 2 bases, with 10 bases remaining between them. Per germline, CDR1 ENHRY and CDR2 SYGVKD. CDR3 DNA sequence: TGTGCCATCAGGTCGACAGTACAAGAGACCCAGTACTTC. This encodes CAIRSTVQETQYF.

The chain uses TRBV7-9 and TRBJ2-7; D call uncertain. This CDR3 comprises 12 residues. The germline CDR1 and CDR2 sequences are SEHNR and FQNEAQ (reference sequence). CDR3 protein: CASSFKTETIRV. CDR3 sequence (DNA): TGTGCCAGCAGCTTTAAGACTGAGACAATTCGCGTC.

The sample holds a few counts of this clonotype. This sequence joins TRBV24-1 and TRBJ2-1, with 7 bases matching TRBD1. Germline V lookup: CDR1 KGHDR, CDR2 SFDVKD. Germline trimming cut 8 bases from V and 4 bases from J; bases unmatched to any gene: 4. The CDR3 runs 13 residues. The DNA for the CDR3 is TGTGCCACCAAGGGGACAGCTTACAATGAGCAGTTCTTC. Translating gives CATKGTAYNEQFF.

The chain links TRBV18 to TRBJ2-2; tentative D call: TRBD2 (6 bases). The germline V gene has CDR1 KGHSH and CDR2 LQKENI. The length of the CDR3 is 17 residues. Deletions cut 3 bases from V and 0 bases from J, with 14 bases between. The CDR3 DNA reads TGTGCCAGCTCACCGTACTTGCGGGGTACGAACACCGGGGAGCTGTTTTTT. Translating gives CASSPYLRGTNTGELFF.

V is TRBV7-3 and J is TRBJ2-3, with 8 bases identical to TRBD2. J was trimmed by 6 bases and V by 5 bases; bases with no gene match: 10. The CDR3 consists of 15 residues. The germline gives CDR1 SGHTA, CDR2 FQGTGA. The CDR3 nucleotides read TGTGCCAGCAGCCCACTCGGGACTAGGAAGGATACGCAGTATTTT. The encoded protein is CASSPLGTRKDTQYF. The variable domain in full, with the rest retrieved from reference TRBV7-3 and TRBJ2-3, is GAGVSQTPSNKVTEKGKYVELRCDPISGHTALYWYRQSLGQGPEFLIYFQGTGAADDSGLPNDRFFAVRPEGSVSTLKIQRTERGDSAVYLCASSPLGTRKDTQYFGPGTRLTVL.

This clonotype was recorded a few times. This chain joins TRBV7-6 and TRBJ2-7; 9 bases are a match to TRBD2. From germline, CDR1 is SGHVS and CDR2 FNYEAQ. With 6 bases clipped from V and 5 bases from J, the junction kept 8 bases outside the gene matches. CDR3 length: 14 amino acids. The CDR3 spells CASSPSGTFDEQYF. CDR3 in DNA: TGTGCCAGCAGTCCTAGCGGGACTTTCGACGAGCAGTACTTC.

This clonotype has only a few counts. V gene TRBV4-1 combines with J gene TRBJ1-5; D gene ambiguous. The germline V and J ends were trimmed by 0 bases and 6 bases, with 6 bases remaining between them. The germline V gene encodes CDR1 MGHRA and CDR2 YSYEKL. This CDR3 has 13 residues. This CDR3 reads CASSQDGTQPQHF. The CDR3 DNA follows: TGCGCCAGCAGCCAAGACGGTACTCAGCCCCAGCATTTT.

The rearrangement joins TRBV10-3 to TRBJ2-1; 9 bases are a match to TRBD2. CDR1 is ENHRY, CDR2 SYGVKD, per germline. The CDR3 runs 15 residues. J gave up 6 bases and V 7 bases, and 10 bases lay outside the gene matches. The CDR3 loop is CAITMAGGPVNEQFF. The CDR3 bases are TGTGCCATCACGATGGCGGGAGGGCCAGTCAATGAGCAGTTCTTC.

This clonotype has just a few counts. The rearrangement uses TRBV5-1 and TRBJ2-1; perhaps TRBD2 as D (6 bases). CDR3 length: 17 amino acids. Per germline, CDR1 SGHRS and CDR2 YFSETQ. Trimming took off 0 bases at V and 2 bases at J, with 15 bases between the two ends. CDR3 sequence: CASSLAGLADTYNEQFF. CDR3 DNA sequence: TGCGCCAGCAGCTTGGCCGGTTTAGCGGACACCTACAATGAGCAGTTCTTC.

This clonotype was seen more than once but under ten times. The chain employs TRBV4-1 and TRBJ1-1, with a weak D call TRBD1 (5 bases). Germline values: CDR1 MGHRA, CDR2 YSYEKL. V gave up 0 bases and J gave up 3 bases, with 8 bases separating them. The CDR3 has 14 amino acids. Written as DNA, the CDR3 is TGCGCCAGCAGCCAAGAGGGACTGGACACTGAAGCTTTCTTT. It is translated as CASSQEGLDTEAFF.

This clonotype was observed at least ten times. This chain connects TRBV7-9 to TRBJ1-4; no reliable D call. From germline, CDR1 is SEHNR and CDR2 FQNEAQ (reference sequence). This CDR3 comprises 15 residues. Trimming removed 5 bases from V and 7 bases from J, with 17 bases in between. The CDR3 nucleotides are TGTGCCAGCAGCCAAGATGAACATCAGAGTGAAAAACTGTTTTTT. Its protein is CASSQDEHQSEKLFF. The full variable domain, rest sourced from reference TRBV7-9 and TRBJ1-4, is DTGVSQNPRHKITKRGQNVTFRCDPISEHNRLYWYRQTLGQGPEFLTYFQNEAQLEKSRLLSDRFSAERPKGSFSTLEIQRTEQGDSAMYLCASSQDEHQSEKLFFGSGTQLSVL.

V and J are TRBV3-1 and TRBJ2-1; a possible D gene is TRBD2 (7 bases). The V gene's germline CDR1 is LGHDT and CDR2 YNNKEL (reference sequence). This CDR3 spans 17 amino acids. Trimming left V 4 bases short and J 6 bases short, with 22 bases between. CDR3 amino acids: CASSPYMGGGLINEQFF. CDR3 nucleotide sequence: TGTGCCAGCAGCCCGTACATGGGGGGGGGGCTTATCAATGAGCAGTTCTTC.

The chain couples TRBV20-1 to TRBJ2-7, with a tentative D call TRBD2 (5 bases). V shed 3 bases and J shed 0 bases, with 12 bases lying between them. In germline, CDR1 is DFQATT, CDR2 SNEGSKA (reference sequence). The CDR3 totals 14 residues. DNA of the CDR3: TGCAGTGCTAGGGGCCGAGGGTTCTCCTACGAGCAGTACTTC. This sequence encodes CSARGRGFSYEQYF.

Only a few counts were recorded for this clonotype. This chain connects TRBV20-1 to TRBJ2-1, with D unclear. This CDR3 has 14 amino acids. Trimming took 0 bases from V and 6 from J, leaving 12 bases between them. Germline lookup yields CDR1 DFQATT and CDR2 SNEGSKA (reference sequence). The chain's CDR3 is CSARDPLVGNEQFF. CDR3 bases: TGCAGTGCTAGAGACCCGTTAGTAGGCAATGAGCAGTTCTTC.

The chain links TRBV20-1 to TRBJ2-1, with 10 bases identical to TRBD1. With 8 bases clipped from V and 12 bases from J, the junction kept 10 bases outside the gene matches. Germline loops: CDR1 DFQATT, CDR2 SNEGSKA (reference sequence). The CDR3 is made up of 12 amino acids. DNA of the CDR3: TGCAGTAAAGACAGGGGGCCGGGGGGGCAGTTCTTC. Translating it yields CSKDRGPGGQFF.

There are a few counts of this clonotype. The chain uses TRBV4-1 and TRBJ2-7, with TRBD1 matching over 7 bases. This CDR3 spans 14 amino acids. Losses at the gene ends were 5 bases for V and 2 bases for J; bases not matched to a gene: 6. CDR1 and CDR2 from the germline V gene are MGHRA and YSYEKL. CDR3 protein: CASSSPGQTYEQYF. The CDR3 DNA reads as TGCGCCAGCAGCTCACCGGGACAGACCTACGAGCAGTACTTC.

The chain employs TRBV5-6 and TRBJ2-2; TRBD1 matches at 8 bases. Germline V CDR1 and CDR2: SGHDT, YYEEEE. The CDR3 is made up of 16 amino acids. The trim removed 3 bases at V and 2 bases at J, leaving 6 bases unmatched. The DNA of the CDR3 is TGTGCCAGCAGCTCGAGGACAGGGCTCAACACCGGGGAGCTGTTTTTT. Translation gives CASSSRTGLNTGELFF.